This is a list of T cell receptor beta chains from one sample in a study of blood T cell repertoires in COVID-19. Clones were read by immunoSEQ multiplex PCR, and TCRdb kept only the in-frame ones, dropping some. The data contain 330,000 or so clones, 87% of them seen just once; the ten biggest clones take up approximately 9.9%. Sequences were obtained from peripheral blood. These receptors all stem from a man younger than 45 with COVID-19, enrolled during active disease. The conserved cysteine and the conserved F or W are not part of the CDR3 here. The order of the fields is D gene, V gene, clone size, CDR3 protein. The D gene is left open where the match is weak. Some rows have no size entry. The others give once, few or many, or a class for an expanded clone.

D: .
V: TRBV7-3
size: .
CDR3: ASSSPTGTHNEQF

D: .
V: TRBV7-9
size: .
CDR3: ASSLGQLNTGELF

D: TRBD1
V: TRBV19
size: few
CDR3: ASSMARGNYGYT

D: .
V: TRBV7-3
size: .
CDR3: ASSPGVATDTQY

D: TRBD2
V: TRBV5-1
size: once
CDR3: ASSSTSGIFTDTQY

D: .
V: TRBV19
size: .
CDR3: ASSSVYEQY

D: TRBD2
V: TRBV7-2
size: .
CDR3: ASSPQPGLAMNEQY

D: TRBD1
V: TRBV24-1
size: .
CDR3: ATSRQGEGSNTEAF

D: .
V: TRBV7-9
size: .
CDR3: ASSLFEGGGSPLH

D: .
V: TRBV5-4
size: .
CDR3: ASSGSKGGVGETQY

D: .
V: TRBV5-1
size: once
CDR3: ASSYRGRVVDTQY

D: .
V: TRBV9
size: .
CDR3: ASSVGMRAPTGELF

D: TRBD2
V: TRBV4-3
size: .
CDR3: ASSQDHQRGGRWETQY

D: .
V: TRBV6-5
size: .
CDR3: ASGYGFTEAF

D: TRBD1
V: TRBV10-3
size: many
CDR3: AISESTGLKDEQF

D: TRBD2
V: TRBV13
size: .
CDR3: ASSFGASGPTDTQY

D: .
V: TRBV5-1
size: .
CDR3: ASSSPGEQF

D: .
V: TRBV5-4
size: once
CDR3: ASSLDSPSYNEQF

D: TRBD1
V: TRBV7-2
size: .
CDR3: ASSPGTGRTGELF

D: .
V: TRBV7-3
size: .
CDR3: ASSLTGWGVSGYT

D: .
V: TRBV28
size: .
CDR3: ASSFEHRAGANVLT

D: .
V: TRBV10-3
size: .
CDR3: AIKGGGPQETQY

D: .
V: TRBV4-2
size: .
CDR3: ASSQTIIGGGSTDTQY

D: .
V: TRBV27
size: .
CDR3: ASSLNRADTEAF

D: TRBD1
V: TRBV27
size: few
CDR3: ASGRQGLGYT

D: .
V: TRBV18
size: .
CDR3: ASSPGGGPNTQY

D: TRBD1
V: TRBV5-6
size: few
CDR3: ASSFTGANTGELF

D: TRBD1
V: TRBV19
size: few
CDR3: ASSPQGGQPQH

D: .
V: TRBV7-2
size: .
CDR3: ASSLVQPGGLNT

D: TRBD1
V: TRBV9
size: .
CDR3: ASSPPTGTYYGYT

D: TRBD1
V: TRBV15
size: .
CDR3: ATSGYRGLDIQY

D: TRBD1
V: TRBV7-3
size: .
CDR3: ASSRDRNSYEQY

D: TRBD1
V: TRBV5-5
size: .
CDR3: ASSLDRVGSIEAF

D: TRBD1
V: TRBV5-4
size: .
CDR3: ASSFPGTGEFYGYT

D: TRBD2
V: TRBV7-9
size: .
CDR3: ASSLTSGQETQY

D: .
V: TRBV20-1
size: .
CDR3: SASPQKAGETQY

D: TRBD2
V: TRBV10-3
size: .
CDR3: AISELLAGVLEQF

D: TRBD1
V: TRBV28
size: .
CDR3: ASSQQGHGYT

D: TRBD1
V: TRBV18
size: .
CDR3: ASSPWDRGSGGYT

D: TRBD2
V: TRBV19
size: .
CDR3: ASRSRSGNLYEQY

D: .
V: TRBV5-5
size: .
CDR3: ASSLTGKAYEQY

D: TRBD1
V: TRBV6-5
size: .
CDR3: ASSTTGTFEKLF

D: .
V: TRBV28
size: .
CDR3: ASSLLGSRGGTEAF

D: .
V: TRBV10-3
size: .
CDR3: AISEQSSSTDTQY

D: TRBD1
V: TRBV3-1/TRBV3-2
size: once
CDR3: ASLGSGTGDSGNTIY

D: TRBD2
V: TRBV27
size: once
CDR3: ASSYAGESYNEQF

D: .
V: TRBV5-1
size: .
CDR3: ASSLSGGNEQF